These 21 T cell receptor beta chains were sequenced from one sample in a study of spatial heterogeneity in lung cancer. Time point indicated: sample taken at primary tumor resection. No cells were sorted before sequencing. The whole RNA sequenced was extracted from tumor, nontumor lung or frozen PBMC. A single record per CDR3 protein comes from TCRdb applying MiXCR to the 5' RACE reads. The sample has more than 85,000 distinct CDR3 sequences; about 9.4% are singletons. Here the sequenced sample was PBMCs, taken at surgery. The receptors here all came from a male donor with early-stage non-small cell lung cancer.

This clonotype was found a few times. The V and J genes are TRBV7-2 and TRBJ2-5; D perhaps matches TRBD1 (5 bases). Between the trimmed V and J ends, which lost 2 bases and 5 bases, there was a span of 12 bases. Germline V gives CDR1 SGHTA, CDR2 FQGNSA. The CDR3 length is 14 residues. DNA of the CDR3: TGTGCCAGCAGCTTAAATAGGGGCCCGGAGACCCAGTACTTC. It codes for CASSLNRGPETQYF. Filled out from reference TRBV7-2 and TRBJ2-5, the complete variable domain reads GAGVSQSPSNKVTEKGKDVELRCDPISGHTALYWYRQSLGQGLEFLIYFQGNSAPDKSGLPSDRFSAERTGGSVSTLTIQRTQQEDSAVYLCASSLNRGPETQYFGPGTRLLVL.

This clonotype was detected only a few times. The J gene is TRBJ2-7, the V gene TRBV21-1; the table gives TRBD1 as D, unverified against the DNA. TRBV21-1 is noted as a pseudogene. The CDR3 totals 14 residues. Written as DNA, the CDR3 is TGTGCCAGCAGTTGGGTCAGGCGTAGTAACGAGCAGTACTTC. This encodes CASSWVRRSNEQYF.

The table lists this clonotype with a few counts. V gene TRBV6-1 combines with J gene TRBJ1-1; 7 bases line up with TRBD1. The CDR3 runs to 15 residues. V lost 3 bases to trimming and J lost 0 bases; unmatched junction nucleotides: 4. Germline V gene data show CDR1 as MNHNS and CDR2 as SASEGT. The CDR3 sequence is CASSELTGMNTEAFF. The CDR3 bases are TGTGCCAGCAGTGAGCTGACAGGGATGAACACTGAAGCTTTCTTT.

This clonotype was observed many times. J is TRBJ2-7 and V is TRBV7-9, with D possibly TRBD1 on 6 matching bases. This CDR3 is built from 14 residues. CDR1 and CDR2 (germline): SEHNR, FQNEAQ (reference sequence). Trimming pared 4 bases from V and 1 base from J, leaving 11 bases between. CDR3 in DNA: TGTGCCAGCAGCTCCTTACAGGGATCCTACGAGCAGTACTTC. Protein product: CASSSLQGSYEQYF.

This clonotype is a singleton in its sample. This chain connects TRBV20-1 to TRBJ2-3; D might be TRBD1 (6 bases). CDR1 and CDR2 from the germline V gene are DFQATT and SNEGSKA (reference sequence). The CDR3 is made up of 14 amino acids. V was shortened by 3 bases and J by 0 bases, with 10 bases between the two germline ends. This CDR3 reads CSASSGQSTDTQYF. CDR3 in DNA: TGCAGTGCTAGCTCCGGACAGAGCACAGATACGCAGTATTTT.

The chain uses TRBV5-4 and TRBJ2-3; 8 nucleotides align to TRBD1. This CDR3 is 15 amino acids long. V gave up 2 bases and J gave up 0 bases; unmatched junction bases: 2. Germline-derived CDR1 and CDR2 are SGHNT and YYREEE (reference sequence). The DNA for the CDR3 is TGTGCCAGCAGCTTACAGGGGGACAGCACAGATACGCAGTATTTT. Translating gives CASSLQGDSTDTQYF.

This clonotype was observed a few times. The rearrangement uses TRBV3-1 and TRBJ2-3, with a possible D match to TRBD1 (6 bases). The germline V gene encodes CDR1 LGHDT and CDR2 YNNKEL (reference sequence). The CDR3 runs 16 residues. Deletions cut 0 bases from V and 1 base from J, with 11 bases between. The CDR3: CASSQDTAGGTDTQYF. DNA of the CDR3: TGTGCCAGCAGCCAAGATACGGCAGGGGGCACAGATACGCAGTATTTT.

The V and J genes are TRBV28 and TRBJ2-7, with D tentatively TRBD2 (6 bases). Per the germline V gene, CDR1 is MDHEN and CDR2 is SYDVKM. This CDR3 is 13 amino acids long. V shed 10 bases and J shed 5 bases, with 18 bases lying between them. The CDR3 here is CATLAGLRHEQYF. The CDR3 nucleotides are TGTGCCACCCTGGCGGGACTCCGACACGAGCAGTACTTC. Full variable domain (outside the CDR3, taken from reference TRBV28 and TRBJ2-7): DVKVTQSSRYLVKRTGEKVFLECVQDMDHENMFWYRQDPGLGLRLIYFSYDVKMKEKGDIPEGYSVSREKKERFSLILESASTNQTSMYLCATLAGLRHEQYFGPGTRLTVT.

This clonotype showed up just a few times. V usage is TRBV20-1 and J usage is TRBJ2-7, with TRBD2 identical over 12 bases. The CDR3 runs 14 residues. Germline assignment: CDR1 DFQATT and CDR2 SNEGSKA (reference sequence). Trimming took 6 bases from V and 4 from J; bases not matched to a gene: 7. The CDR3 region has the DNA TGCAGTGCCGGTCGGACTAGCGGGAAATACGAGCAGTACTTC. It codes for CSAGRTSGKYEQYF.

This clonotype was counted ten times or more. This chain joins TRBV24-1 and TRBJ2-1; the D is unclear. Trimming shortened V by 0 bases and J by 2 bases, and 10 bases separated the two germline ends. CDR3 size: 16 residues. Germline CDR1 KGHDR, CDR2 SFDVKD. The CDR3 loop is CATSDLGWLPYNEQFF. The CDR3 DNA follows: TGTGCCACCAGTGATTTGGGGTGGCTCCCCTACAATGAGCAGTTCTTC.

Regarding this clonotype: Lacking the conserved final phenylalanine or tryptophan, this CDR3 likely reflects a read error. V usage is TRBV29-1 and J usage is TRBJ2-3, with 7 bases lining up with TRBD1. Losses at the gene ends were 5 bases for V and 0 bases for J; bases not matched to a gene: 8. There are 15 residues in the CDR3. In germline, CDR1 is SQVTM, CDR2 ANQGSEA. In DNA, the CDR3 is TGCAGCGTTCCCCGACAAGGGGGCAGCACAGATACGCAGTATGTT. Translated: CSVPRQGGSTDTQYV.

Turning to this clonotype: The CDR3 ends on some other residue instead of the conserved phenylalanine or tryptophan, so this is likely a read error. J is TRBJ1-1 and V is TRBV29-1; 9 nucleotides align to TRBD1. CDR1 and CDR2 (germline): SQVTM, ANQGSEA. The CDR3 is made up of 13 amino acids. With V trimmed by 7 bases and J by 5 bases, 8 bases remained unmatched. In DNA form, the CDR3 reads TGCAGCGCTATGACAGGGGGAAGGACTGAAGCTTTCTCT. Protein product: CSAMTGGRTEAFS.

The chain links TRBV12-3 or TRBV12-4 to TRBJ2-7; D is undetermined. Trimming left V 1 base short and J 5 bases short, with 12 bases between. The CDR3 has 14 residues. The CDR3 sequence: CASSLEGGRHEQYF. In DNA form, the CDR3 reads TGTGCCAGCAGTTTAGAGGGCGGCAGACACGAGCAGTACTTC.

This chain uses TRBV29-1 with TRBJ2-3; D not certain. This CDR3 region has 13 residues. Germline loops: CDR1 SQVTM, CDR2 ANQGSEA. This CDR3 is CTYNRNYGDTQYF. The CDR3 region has the DNA TGCACCTACAACCGCAATTATGGGGATACGCAGTATTTT.

Many counts were recorded for this clonotype. The gene calls are TRBV5-1 and TRBJ1-4; maybe TRBD1 (6 bases). V dropped 4 bases and J dropped 8 bases, with 21 bases sitting between them. In germline, CDR1 is SGHRS, CDR2 YFSETQ. CDR3 length equals 16 residues. The CDR3 DNA reads TGCGCCAGCAGCCCCCAAGTGGCGGGGGCACAGGAAAAACTGTTTTTT. Encoded protein: CASSPQVAGAQEKLFF.

In this sample, this clonotype turned up many times. DNA for the CDR3: TGTGCCAGCAGTTTCCCGCGCCTTGGCAATCAGCCCCAGCATTTT. As protein: CASSFPRLGNQPQHF. The rearrangement joins TRBV28 to TRBJ1-5; D remains unclear. The CDR3 loop spans 15 amino acids. V lost 3 bases and J lost 2, with 11 bases in between. CDR1 MDHEN and CDR2 SYDVKM come from the germline V gene.

In its sample, this clonotype was seen many times. The rearrangement uses TRBV6-2 or TRBV6-3 and TRBJ2-7; 7 bases align to TRBD2. In germline, CDR1 is MNHEY, CDR2 SVGEGT. J was trimmed by 4 bases and V by 5 bases; bases with no gene match: 8. The CDR3 sequence is 14 residues long. In nucleotides, the CDR3 is TGTGCCAGCAGTGAGGCGGGAGAAAGTTACGAGCAGTACTTC. This encodes CASSEAGESYEQYF.

The chain has TRBV19 and TRBJ1-2, with TRBD1 as a possible D gene (5 bases). Germline CDR1 LNHDA, CDR2 SQIVND (reference sequence). V was cut by 6 bases and J by 3 bases, with 11 bases left in between. This CDR3 spans 13 amino acids. The chain's CDR3 is CASSRQTHYGYTF. Written as DNA, the CDR3 is TGTGCCAGTAGCCGACAGACCCACTATGGCTACACCTTC.

This clonotype was observed at least ten times. The genes are TRBV30 and TRBJ2-7; 7 nucleotides match TRBD1. There are 13 residues in the CDR3. The V segment lost 2 bases and the J segment 2 bases; nucleotides outside the gene matches: 3. Germline assignment: CDR1 GTSNPN and CDR2 SVGIG (reference sequence). The CDR3 is CAWSSGQTYEQYF. DNA for the CDR3: TGTGCCTGGAGTTCGGGACAGACCTACGAGCAGTACTTC.

This clonotype has a handful of counts. The chain carries TRBV2 and TRBJ2-5; 9 nucleotides line up with TRBD2. The CDR3 has 14 amino acids. V was clipped by 7 bases and J by 1 base; unmatched bases: 4. Germline values: CDR1 SNHLY, CDR2 FYNNEI. This chain's CDR3 is CASTLAGSQETQYF. As DNA, the CDR3 is TGTGCCAGCACCCTAGCGGGGAGCCAAGAGACCCAGTACTTC.

In its sample, this clonotype was seen many times. This chain connects TRBV29-1 to TRBJ2-5; the D is unclear. The CDR3 loop spans 12 amino acids. Trimming removed 3 bases at V and 2 bases at J, with 7 bases between. The germline gives CDR1 SQVTM, CDR2 ANQGSEA. The CDR3 DNA is TGCAGCGTTGACTGGGGTCAAGAGACCCAGTACTTC. Protein sequence: CSVDWGQETQYF.